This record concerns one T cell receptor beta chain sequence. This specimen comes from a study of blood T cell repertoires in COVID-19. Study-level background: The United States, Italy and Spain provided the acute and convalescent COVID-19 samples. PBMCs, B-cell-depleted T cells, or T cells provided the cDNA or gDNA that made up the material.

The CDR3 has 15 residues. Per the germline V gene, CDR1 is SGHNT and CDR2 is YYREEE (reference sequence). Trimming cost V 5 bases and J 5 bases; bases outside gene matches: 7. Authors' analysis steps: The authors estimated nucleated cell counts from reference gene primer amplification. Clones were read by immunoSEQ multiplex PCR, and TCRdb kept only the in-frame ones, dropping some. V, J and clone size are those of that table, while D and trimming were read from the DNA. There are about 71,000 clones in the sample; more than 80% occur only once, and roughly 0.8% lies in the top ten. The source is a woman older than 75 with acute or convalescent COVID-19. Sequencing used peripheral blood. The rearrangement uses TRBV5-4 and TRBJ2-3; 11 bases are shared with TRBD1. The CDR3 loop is CASRPDRGRRDTQYF. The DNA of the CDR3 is TGTGCCAGCAGGCCGGACAGGGGGCGGCGAGATACGCAGTATTTT.